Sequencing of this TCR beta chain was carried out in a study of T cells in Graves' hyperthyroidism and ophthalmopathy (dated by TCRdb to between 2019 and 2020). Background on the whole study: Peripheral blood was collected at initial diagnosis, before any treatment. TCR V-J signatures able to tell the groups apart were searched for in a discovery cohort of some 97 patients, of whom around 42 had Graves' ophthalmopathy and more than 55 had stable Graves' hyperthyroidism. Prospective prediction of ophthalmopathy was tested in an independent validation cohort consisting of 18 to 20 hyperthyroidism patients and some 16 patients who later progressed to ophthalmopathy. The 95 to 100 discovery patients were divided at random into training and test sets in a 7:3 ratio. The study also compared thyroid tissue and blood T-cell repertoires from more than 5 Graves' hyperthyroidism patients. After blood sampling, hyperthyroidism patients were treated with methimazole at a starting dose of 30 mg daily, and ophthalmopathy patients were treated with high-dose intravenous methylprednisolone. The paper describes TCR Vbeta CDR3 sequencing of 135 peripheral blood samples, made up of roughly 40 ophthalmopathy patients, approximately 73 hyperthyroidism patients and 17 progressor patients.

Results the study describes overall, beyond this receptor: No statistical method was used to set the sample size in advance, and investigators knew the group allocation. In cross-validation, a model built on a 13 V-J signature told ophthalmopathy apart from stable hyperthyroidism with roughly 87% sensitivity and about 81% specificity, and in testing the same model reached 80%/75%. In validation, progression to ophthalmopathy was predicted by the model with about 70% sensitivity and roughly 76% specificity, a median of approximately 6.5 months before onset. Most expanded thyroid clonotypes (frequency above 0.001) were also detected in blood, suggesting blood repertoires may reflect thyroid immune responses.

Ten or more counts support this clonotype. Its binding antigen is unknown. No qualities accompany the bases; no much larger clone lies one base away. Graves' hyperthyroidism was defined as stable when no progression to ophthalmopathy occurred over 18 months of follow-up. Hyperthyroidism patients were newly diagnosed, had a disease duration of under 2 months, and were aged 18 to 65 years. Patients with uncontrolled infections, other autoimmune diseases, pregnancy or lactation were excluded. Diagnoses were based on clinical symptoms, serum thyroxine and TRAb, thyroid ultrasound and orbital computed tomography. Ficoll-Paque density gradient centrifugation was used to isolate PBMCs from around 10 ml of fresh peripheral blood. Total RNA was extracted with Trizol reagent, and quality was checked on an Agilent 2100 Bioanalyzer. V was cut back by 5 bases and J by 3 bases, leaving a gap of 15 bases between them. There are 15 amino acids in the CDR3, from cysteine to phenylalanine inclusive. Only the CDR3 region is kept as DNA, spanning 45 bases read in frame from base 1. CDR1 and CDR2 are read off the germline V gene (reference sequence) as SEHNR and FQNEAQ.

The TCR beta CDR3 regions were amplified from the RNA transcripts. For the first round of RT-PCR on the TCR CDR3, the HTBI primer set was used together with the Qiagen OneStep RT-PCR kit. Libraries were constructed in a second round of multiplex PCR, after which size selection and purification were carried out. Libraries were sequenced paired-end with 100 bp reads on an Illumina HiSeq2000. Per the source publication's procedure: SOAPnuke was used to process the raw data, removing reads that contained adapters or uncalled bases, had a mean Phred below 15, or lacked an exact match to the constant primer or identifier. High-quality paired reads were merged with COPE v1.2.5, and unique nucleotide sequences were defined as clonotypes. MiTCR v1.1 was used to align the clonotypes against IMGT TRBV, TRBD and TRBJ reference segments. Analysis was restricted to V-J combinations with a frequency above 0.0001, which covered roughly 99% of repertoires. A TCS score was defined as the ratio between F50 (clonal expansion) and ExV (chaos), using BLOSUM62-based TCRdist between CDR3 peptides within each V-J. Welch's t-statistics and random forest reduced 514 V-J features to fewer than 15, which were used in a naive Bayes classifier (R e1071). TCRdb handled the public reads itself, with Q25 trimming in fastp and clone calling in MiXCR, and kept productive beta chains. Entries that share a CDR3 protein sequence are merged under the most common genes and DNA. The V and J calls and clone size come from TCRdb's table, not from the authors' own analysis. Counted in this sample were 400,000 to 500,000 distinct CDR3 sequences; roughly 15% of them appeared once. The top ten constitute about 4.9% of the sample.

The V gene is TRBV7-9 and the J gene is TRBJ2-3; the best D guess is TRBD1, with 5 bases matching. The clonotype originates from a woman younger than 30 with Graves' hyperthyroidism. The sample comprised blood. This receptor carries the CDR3 CASSSESGWTDTQYF. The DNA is TGTGCCAGCAGCAGCGAATCAGGGTGGACAGATACGCAGTATTTT.